This TCR beta chain was recovered during a study of Ad26.COV2.S vaccination and SARS-CoV-2 variants. Study background: Donor was assigned to the Ad26.COV2.S arm of trial COV1001.

TCRdb's table, derived via immunoSEQ multiplex PCR, lists solely in-frame clones and lacks some. This table has hundreds of thousands of clones, around 90% appearing once. The sample's treatment: 15 to 20 received Ad26.COV2.S at low or high dose, single or two shots; roughly five received placebo; per-sample allocation not given. Material that was analyzed had been drawn on day 63 after the first vaccine or placebo injection. Expression of Wuhan-strain SARS-CoV-2 spike came from the Ad26 vector that formed the vaccine. A few counts support this clone. The antigen is unknown. Study findings and constraints: Ad26.COV2.S recipients had broader spike-specific TCRs (P = 0.0014).

The V gene's germline CDR1 is MNHEY and CDR2 SVGAGI. The CDR3 sequence is 14 residues long. The germline V and J ends were trimmed by 7 bases and 2 bases, with 13 bases remaining between them. This specimen was peripheral blood, taken in a trial of Ad26.COV2.S vaccine versus placebo. The V call is TRBV6-5, the J call TRBJ2-3; maybe TRBD2 (6 bases). The clonotype comes from a person between 18 and 60 years old who received the Ad26.COV2.S COVID-19 vaccine or a placebo. In DNA form, the CDR3 reads TGTGCCAGCAACCGGGACTCGAACACAGATACGCAGTATTTT. This gives the protein CASNRDSNTDTQYF.